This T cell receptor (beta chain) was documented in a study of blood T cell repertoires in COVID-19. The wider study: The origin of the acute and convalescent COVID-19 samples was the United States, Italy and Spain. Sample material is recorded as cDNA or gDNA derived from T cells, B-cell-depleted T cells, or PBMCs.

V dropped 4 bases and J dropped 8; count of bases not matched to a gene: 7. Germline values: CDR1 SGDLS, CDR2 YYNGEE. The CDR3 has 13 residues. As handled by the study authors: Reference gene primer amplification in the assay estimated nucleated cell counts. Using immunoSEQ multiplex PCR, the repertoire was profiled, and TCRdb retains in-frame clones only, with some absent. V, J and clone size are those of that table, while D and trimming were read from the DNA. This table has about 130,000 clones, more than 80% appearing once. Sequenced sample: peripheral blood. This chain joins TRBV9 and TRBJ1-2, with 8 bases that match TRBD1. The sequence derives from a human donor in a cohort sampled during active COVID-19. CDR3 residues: CASSLQGARGYTF. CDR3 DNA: TGTGCCAGCAGCCTCCAGGGGGCGCGAGGCTACACCTTC.